This entry features one T cell receptor (beta chain) sequence. Random hexamers were used to reverse transcribe the RNA input (0.5 to 1 ug). Using its own MiXCR run on the immunoSEQ multiplex PCR reads, TCRdb lists one record per CDR3 protein. The table includes 120,000 to 150,000 distinct CDR3 sequences, approximately 95% detected once. The record originates from a study of CD8 T cells in Susac syndrome. Sequencing of TCR beta was undertaken in CD8+ and CD4+ T cells derived from blood. Matching for age and sex applied to the controls, who were healthy donors. The CDR3 extends over 18 amino acids. The J segment lost 10 bases and the V segment lost 4 bases, leaving 13 bases of the junction unmatched.

The V gene is TRBV12-3 or TRBV12-4, the J gene TRBJ2-1; 16 bases are a match to TRBD2. Material for sequencing was CD4+ T cells from PBMCs. This TCR derives from a human donor in good health. The CDR3 DNA follows: TGTGCCAGCAGTTACTTCCTCGGGACTAGCGGGAGGGCCCCAGAGCAGTTCTTC. Its translation is CASSYFLGTSGRAPEQFF.